Shown below are 27 T cell receptor beta chains from a single sample sequenced in a study of T cells in Graves' hyperthyroidism and ophthalmopathy (dated by TCRdb to the late 2010s). The library was made by multiplex PCR. Reads for this sample came from an Illumina HiSeq 2000. TCR beta CDR3 regions were amplified from RNA transcripts. The first round of RT-PCR for the TCR CDR3 was performed with the HTBI primer set and the Qiagen OneStep RT-PCR kit. TCRdb trimmed the raw reads at Q25, called clones with MiXCR and kept productive beta chains. Every CDR3 protein is listed once, alongside the most common genes and DNA of its rows. A total of roughly 570,000 distinct CDR3 sequences appear in this sample, around 45% of them only once. The top ten clonotypes cover 15% to 20% of the sample. The material sequenced was peripheral blood or thyroid tissue (not recorded which). The receptors derive from an adult woman with Graves' disease, either hyperthyroidism or ophthalmopathy (not recorded which).

The V and J genes are TRBV30 and TRBJ1-1, with TRBD1 as a possible D gene (5 bases). CDR3 length: 13 amino acids. CDR1 and CDR2 (germline): GTSNPN, SVGIG (reference sequence). V lost 0 bases and J 7 bases, leaving 12 bases between the germline ends. The CDR3 nucleotides are TGTGCCTGGAGTGTCGGGGGAACAGATGAAGCTTTCTTT. This translates into CAWSVGGTDEAFF.

This clonotype has a count of ten or more. This rearrangement joins TRBV12-3 or TRBV12-4 to TRBJ1-1; 7 positions match TRBD1. This CDR3 has 14 amino acids. Trimming at V came to 3 bases and at J to 4 bases, leaving 5 bases not matched to a gene. The CDR3 bases are TGTGCCAGCAGTTTCAGGACAGGAGCCACTGAAGCTTTCTTT. This translates into CASSFRTGATEAFF.

The chain has TRBV7-2 and TRBJ2-7; 10 bases align to TRBD2. Per the germline V gene, CDR1 is SGHTA and CDR2 is FQGNSA. CDR3 size: 16 residues. The ends lost 4 bases at V and 0 bases at J; junction bases unmatched: 6. The CDR3: CASSYRASGSSYEQYF. In DNA form, the CDR3 reads TGTGCCAGCAGCTATAGGGCTAGCGGGAGCTCCTACGAGCAGTACTTC.

On this clonotype: This may be a read error: a much more frequent sequence differs by one nucleotide. The chain carries TRBV10-3 and TRBJ1-1, with 8 bases that match TRBD1. Trimming removed 7 bases from V and 1 base from J; junction bases left unmatched: 5. Germline-derived CDR1 and CDR2 are ENHRY and SYGVKD. This CDR3 comprises 14 residues. The CDR3 loop is CAITKTGENTEAFF. CDR3 in DNA: TGTGCCATCACTAAGACAGGGGAGAACACTGAAGCTTTCTTT.

The chain joins TRBV29-1 to TRBJ2-7; unclear D gene. The CDR3 loop spans 14 amino acids. Germline V gene sequence: CDR1 SQVTM, CDR2 ANQGSEA. Trimming left V 1 base short and J 6 bases short, with 16 bases between. The CDR3 DNA follows: TGCAGCGTTGAAGCCGAGACGGGCCTTGGCGAGCAGTACTTC. Translating gives CSVEAETGLGEQYF.

The genes are TRBV7-2 and TRBJ2-1; tentatively, D is TRBD1 (6 bases). CDR1 SGHTA and CDR2 FQGNSA come from the germline V gene. The V end was cut by 1 base, the J end by 2 bases, with 9 bases between. This CDR3 comprises 15 residues. This CDR3 reads CASSLVRDTYNEQFF. The CDR3 DNA follows: TGTGCCAGCAGCTTAGTGAGGGACACCTACAATGAGCAGTTCTTC.

The chain joins TRBV7-2 to TRBJ1-1; 9 nucleotides align to TRBD1. The CDR3 totals 15 residues. Unmatched junction bases numbered 3, after V lost 1 base and J lost 3 bases. The germline V gene encodes CDR1 SGHTA and CDR2 FQGNSA. DNA of the CDR3: TGTGCCAGCAGCTTAGAGGGACAGGGTTACACTGAAGCTTTCTTT. Amino acid sequence: CASSLEGQGYTEAFF.

To note about this clonotype: Mismatch with germline at one junction end may stem from a read error. The chain couples TRBV19 to TRBJ2-6; TRBD1 aligns across 11 bases. From germline, CDR1 is LNHDA and CDR2 SQIVND (reference sequence). The CDR3 extends over 13 amino acids. The CDR3 bases are TGTGCCAGTAGCCGGACAGGGGGCGCCGCTGAAGCTTTC. This translates into CASSRTGGAAEAF.

At least ten counts were recorded for this clonotype. The chain has TRBV3-1 and TRBJ1-2; TRBD1 aligns across 8 bases. In germline, CDR1 is LGHDT, CDR2 YNNKEL (reference sequence). With V trimmed by 4 bases and J by 10 bases, 8 bases remained unmatched. The CDR3 sequence is 13 residues long. The CDR3 DNA is TGTGCCAGCAGCCCGGACAGGGTCGGTCCCTACACCTTC. Translated: CASSPDRVGPYTF.

The chain is built from TRBV12-3 or TRBV12-4 and TRBJ1-1; D unresolved. The CDR3 is 15 amino acids. Trimming took off 5 bases at V and 6 bases at J, with 19 bases between the two ends. CDR3 amino acids: CASSIGGVWPAEAFF. In DNA, the CDR3 is TGTGCCAGCAGTATCGGTGGGGTATGGCCCGCTGAAGCTTTCTTT.

This clonotype has a count of ten or more. The chain links TRBV5-1 to TRBJ2-5; unclear D gene. The CDR3 runs 12 residues. Germline V gene lookup returns CDR1 SGHRS and CDR2 YFSETQ. Trimming removed 6 bases at V and 4 bases at J, with 10 bases between. The DNA of the CDR3 is TGCGCCAGCAATGGATACACAGAGACCCAGTACTTC. The encoded protein is CASNGYTETQYF.

The V gene is TRBV15, the J gene TRBJ2-1, with D possibly TRBD2 on 6 matching bases. This CDR3 region has 13 residues. CDR1 is LNHNV and CDR2 is YYDKDF in the germline V gene (reference sequence). V was cut by 5 bases and J by 2 bases, with 7 bases left in between. The DNA for the CDR3 is TGTGCCACCAGCGAGCGGGCCTACAATGAGCAGTTCTTC. Its protein product is CATSERAYNEQFF.

This clonotype was counted many times. The chain joins TRBV11-3 to TRBJ1-1, with D possibly matching TRBD1 (6 bases). This CDR3 comprises 15 residues. V was clipped by 4 bases and J by 7 bases, with 19 bases between them. Germline CDR1 reads SGHNT; CDR2 reads YENEEA. Here the CDR3 reads CASSSRGDLQGEAFF. The CDR3 DNA is TGTGCCAGCAGCTCGAGGGGGGACCTCCAGGGTGAAGCTTTCTTT.

This clonotype was counted ten times or more. The chain carries TRBV10-3 and TRBJ2-5, with TRBD1 identical over 8 bases. The CDR3 is 14 residues long. V was clipped by 6 bases and J by 3 bases; unmatched bases: 6. Per the germline V gene, CDR1 is ENHRY and CDR2 is SYGVKD. The CDR3 nucleotides are TGTGCCATCAGGGACAGGGAGACCAAAGAGACCCAGTACTTC. Translating it yields CAIRDRETKETQYF.

The chain combines TRBV25-1 with TRBJ2-5; D possibly corresponds to TRBD2 (8 bases). The germline gives CDR1 MGHDK, CDR2 SYGVNS. The CDR3 runs 14 residues. The CDR3 reads CASSGTPGGETQYF. The CDR3 DNA reads as TGTGCTAGTAGCGGGACCCCAGGGGGGGAGACCCAGTACTTC.

This clonotype occurred many times. The chain combines TRBV15 with TRBJ2-7; tentative D call: TRBD2 (6 bases). Trimming stripped 1 base from V and 3 bases from J, with 10 bases between. The CDR3 extends over 14 amino acids. CDR1 is LNHNV, CDR2 YYDKDF, per germline (reference sequence). Written as DNA, the CDR3 is TGTGCCACCAGCAGAGGTGGGGGGAACTACGAGCAGTACTTC. It translates to CATSRGGGNYEQYF.

The chain combines TRBV28 with TRBJ1-1, with a possible D match to TRBD1 (5 bases). The CDR3 runs 16 residues. In germline, CDR1 is MDHEN, CDR2 SYDVKM. Trimming pared 2 bases from V and 0 bases from J, leaving 13 bases between. DNA for the CDR3: TGTGCCAGCAGTTTAGACAGCGCTTTTATGAACACTGAAGCTTTCTTT. It is translated as CASSLDSAFMNTEAFF.

As regards this clonotype: A much bigger clone sits one base away, suggesting this may be a read error. The gene calls are TRBV5-1 and TRBJ1-2; D is perhaps TRBD1 (5 bases). CDR1 and CDR2 (germline): SGHRS, YFSETQ. V lost 2 bases, J lost 3 bases, and 14 bases lay in between. CDR3 length: 15 amino acids. The CDR3 DNA reads as TGCGCCAGCAGCTTTGTGGCAGGGTCGGACTATGGCTACACCTTC. This translates into CASSFVAGSDYGYTF. Complete variable domain (other parts from reference TRBV5-1 and TRBJ1-2): KAGVTQTPRYLIKTRGQQVTLSCSPISGHRSVSWYQQTPGQGLQFLFEYFSETQRNKGNFPGRFSGRQFSNSRSEMNVSTLELGDSALYLCASSFVAGSDYGYTFGSGTRLTVV.

This clonotype appeared a single time. V and J are TRBV9 and TRBJ1-2; 7 positions match TRBD1. Germline assignment: CDR1 SGDLS and CDR2 YYNGEE. The CDR3 is 13 amino acids. Losses at the gene ends were 3 bases for V and 6 bases for J; bases not matched to a gene: 5. CDR3 amino acids: CASSADRVDGYTF. The CDR3 coding sequence is TGTGCCAGCAGCGCCGACAGGGTGGATGGCTACACCTTC.

The table lists this clonotype with many counts. The chain recombines TRBV12-3 or TRBV12-4 with TRBJ2-2; tentatively, D is TRBD1 or TRBD2 (7 bases each). This CDR3 spans 16 amino acids. V gave up 6 bases and J gave up 4 bases, with 18 bases separating them. CDR3 sequence: CASSRQGGSSTGELFF. CDR3 DNA sequence: TGTGCCAGCAGCCGACAGGGAGGGTCGAGCACCGGGGAGCTGTTTTTT.

The chain has TRBV15 and TRBJ2-7, with 11 bases lining up with TRBD1. Trimming cost V 4 bases and J 3 bases; bases outside gene matches: 2. Germline lookup yields CDR1 LNHNV and CDR2 YYDKDF (reference sequence). The CDR3 extends over 14 amino acids. DNA for the CDR3: TGTGCCACCAGCATGGGACAGGGGGACTACGAGCAGTACTTC. Residues: CATSMGQGDYEQYF.

At least ten counts were recorded for this clonotype. V gene TRBV13 combines with J gene TRBJ1-1; D gene unclear. There are 16 residues in the CDR3. Germline CDR1 is PRHDT and CDR2 is FYEKMQ (reference sequence). Trimming removed 1 base at V and 0 bases at J, with 12 bases between. The CDR3 is CASSLAVWQLNTEAFF. As DNA, the CDR3 is TGTGCCAGCAGCTTAGCAGTTTGGCAGCTGAACACTGAAGCTTTCTTT.

Regarding this clonotype: This may come from a read error, since a much larger clone is one base off. This chain's CDR3 is CASSIGGSEAFF. CDR3 nucleotides: TGTGCCAGCAGCATCGGGGGGTCTGAAGCTTTCTTT. The rearrangement joins TRBV7-9 to TRBJ1-1; TRBD1 is a possible D gene (5 bases). The CDR3 has 12 amino acids. V dropped 5 bases and J dropped 6 bases, with 10 bases sitting between them. Germline CDR1 and CDR2: SEHNR and FQNEAQ (reference sequence).

This clonotype was seen ten or more times. This chain joins TRBV7-2 and TRBJ1-1; D call uncertain. The CDR3 spans 14 residues. V was pared by 1 base and J by 0 bases, with 6 bases between. Germline assignment: CDR1 SGHTA and CDR2 FQGNSA. CDR3 in DNA: TGTGCCAGCAGCTTAGTCACCATGAACACTGAAGCTTTCTTT. Translated, it gives CASSLVTMNTEAFF.

To note about this clonotype: The germline gene is not matched at one end of the junction; a read error may be the cause. This sequence joins TRBV11-2 and TRBJ2-7; tentatively, D is TRBD1 or TRBD2 (5 bases each). The CDR3 contains 12 residues. CDR1 and CDR2 from the germline V gene are SGHAT and FQNNGV. CDR3 amino acids: CASSLVGTDLTF. CDR3 bases: TGTGCCAGCAGCTTAGTAGGGACCGACCTCACCTTC.

This clonotype was recorded at least ten times. The chain couples TRBV7-3 to TRBJ2-2, with D perhaps TRBD1 or TRBD2 (5 bases each). Germline-derived CDR1 and CDR2 are SGHTA and FQGTGA. This CDR3 is built from 16 residues. Between the trimmed V and J ends, which lost 0 bases and 8 bases, there was a span of 16 bases. The CDR3 DNA reads as TGTGCCAGCAGCTTAACGGTTGGGGCCCGGGGAGGGGAGCTGTTTTTT. This sequence encodes CASSLTVGARGGELFF.

The chain combines TRBV7-9 with TRBJ2-7; 7 nucleotides line up with TRBD2. Per the germline V gene, CDR1 is SEHNR and CDR2 is FQNEAQ (reference sequence). The CDR3 consists of 16 residues. J gave up 4 bases and V 5 bases, and 14 bases lay outside the gene matches. The CDR3 DNA sequence: TGTGCCAGCAGCCTAGGACTAGGGGCCACTAAGTACGAGCAGTACTTC. Protein: CASSLGLGATKYEQYF.